This TCR beta chain was retrieved from a study of shared T cell receptors in the human thymus. This clone was picked up a small number of times. Some clones are missing from TCRdb's copy, which holds only in-frame ones; the method was immunoSEQ multiplex PCR. This sample yields hundreds of thousands of clones, of which over 75% are seen a single time; roughly 0.0087% belongs to the top ten. With 0 bases clipped from V and 9 bases from J, the junction kept 4 bases outside the gene matches. The CDR3 runs to 15 residues. CDR1 is LNHDA and CDR2 is SQIVND in the germline V gene (reference sequence). The sample was also reused in another study, on human thymus T cells. From that report: Thymic tissue was derived from resections collected during corrective heart surgery. Apparent bias marked the V and J gene usage of thymic and blood repertoires. Thymic TCR repertoires of unrelated people reportedly overlapped highly.

The sample consisted of thymocytes. V gene TRBV19 combines with J gene TRBJ1-6; 8 bases fit TRBD1. This TCR came from a boy under three years old with a congenital heart defect. CDR3 region: CASSIEGQAGSPLHF. The CDR3 DNA sequence: TGTGCCAGTAGTATAGAGGGACAGGCTGGTTCACCCCTCCACTTT.